This record covers a single TCR beta chain. Its antigen is unknown. This entry belongs to a study of somatic mutations in cytotoxic T cells in rheumatoid arthritis. Study outcomes and limitations: Neither rheumatoid arthritis patients nor age-matched healthy controls had significantly different CD8+ T-cell clonality from the other group.

Profiling relied on immunoSEQ multiplex PCR, and the TCRdb table lists in-frame clones only, not all of them. The data show more than 8,000 clones, around four fifths seen once. V dropped 3 bases and J dropped 7; count of bases not matched to a gene: 12. The CDR3 contains 16 residues. Germline V gene data show CDR1 as SGHAT and CDR2 as FQNNGV. Each population, CD4+ and CD8+ cells, was isolated by positive magnetic bead selection and checked for purity by flow cytometry. The sequencing input was CD8+ T cells sorted from blood. The clonotype comes from a man aged 50 or older in good health. This chain uses TRBV11-2 with TRBJ1-2; 9 bases map to TRBD1. The CDR3 DNA follows: TGTGCCAGCAGCTTGGGTGGTGTACAGGGGGCGAGTGGCTACACCTTC. This gives the protein CASSLGGVQGASGYTF.